The 7 T cell receptor beta chains below come from one sample, sequenced in a study of blood T cell repertoires in COVID-19 (TCRdb year 2020). Library method: the immunoSEQ multiplex PCR assay. In its TCRdb copy, this immuneACCESS table keeps in-frame sequences only and misses some clones. Where compared with another copy, unresolved V genes explain less than half of these, and the others have no known cause. Recorded for this sample are 300,000 to 400,000 clones; 87% of them occurred a single time. The ten largest make up roughly a tenth of the sample. The sample was peripheral blood. The receptor source for this set is a young man with COVID-19, enrolled during active disease.

This sequence joins TRBV28 and TRBJ1-2; TRBD1 might be the D (5 bases). The CDR3 totals 15 residues. In germline, CDR1 is MDHEN, CDR2 SYDVKM. The V gene lost 5 bases and the J gene lost 4 bases, with 17 bases spanning the gap. The CDR3: CASSPPRQGGYGYTF. CDR3 in DNA: TGTGCCAGCAGTCCGCCTCGGCAGGGAGGCTATGGCTACACCTTC.

The chain carries TRBV28 and TRBJ2-2; TRBD1 matches 8 bases. Trimming cost V 6 bases and J 5 bases; bases outside gene matches: 8. Germline V gene data show CDR1 as MDHEN and CDR2 as SYDVKM. The CDR3 runs 15 residues. The CDR3 sequence: CASSSAGGRTGELFF. The CDR3 DNA sequence: TGTGCCAGCAGCTCCGCAGGGGGCCGGACCGGGGAGCTGTTTTTT.

This chain uses TRBV28 with TRBJ2-7; D is possibly TRBD2 (6 bases). The germline gives CDR1 MDHEN, CDR2 SYDVKM. V gave up 5 bases and J gave up 2 bases, with 19 bases separating them. The CDR3 sequence is 16 residues long. The CDR3 reads CASSTPGDGAPYEQYF. CDR3 sequence (DNA): TGTGCCAGCAGTACCCCGGGGGACGGAGCACCCTACGAGCAGTACTTC.

The chain's CDR3 is CASSVEWWGADTQYF. CDR3 in DNA: TGTGCCAGCAGCGTAGAATGGTGGGGCGCCGATACGCAGTATTTT. The gene calls are TRBV9 and TRBJ2-3, with D tentatively TRBD1 (5 bases). The germline gives CDR1 SGDLS, CDR2 YYNGEE. CDR3 length equals 15 residues. The V end lost 0 bases, the J end lost 6 bases, and 14 bases lay between the germline ends.

The chain combines TRBV7-3 with TRBJ1-2, with a tentative D call TRBD1 (5 bases). Deletions cut 1 base from V and 6 bases from J, with 6 bases between. Germline V CDR1 and CDR2: SGHTA, FQGTGA. The CDR3 length is 12 residues. CDR3 region: CASSLKGDGYTF. The CDR3 DNA reads TGTGCCAGCAGCTTAAAAGGGGATGGCTACACCTTC.

This chain links TRBV3-1 (or the pseudogene TRBV3-2) with TRBJ2-7; D unresolved. The V and J ends lost 5 bases and 6 bases respectively, with 14 bases between them. The V gene's germline CDR1 is LGHDT and CDR2 YNNKEL (reference sequence). CDR3 size: 13 residues. CDR3 loop: CASSVNGIGEQYF. CDR3 DNA sequence: TGTGCCAGCAGCGTGAATGGTATCGGCGAGCAGTACTTC.

The J gene is TRBJ2-7, the V gene TRBV7-9; D perhaps matches TRBD1 (5 bases). This CDR3 region has 14 residues. CDR1 and CDR2 (germline): SEHNR, FQNEAQ (reference sequence). V lost 2 bases and J 0 bases, leaving 8 bases between the germline ends. Here the CDR3 DNA reads TGTGCCAGCAGCTTACAGACAGTCTCCTACGAGCAGTACTTC. Translated, it gives CASSLQTVSYEQYF.